This section outlines one T cell receptor beta chain sequence together with its context. It has no known antigen specificity. No per-base quality is available; no much larger clone lies one base away. Stable Graves' hyperthyroidism was defined as the absence of progression to ophthalmopathy over 18 months of follow-up. Hyperthyroidism patients were aged 18 to 65 years and newly diagnosed, with disease duration of less than 2 months. The study excluded patients with uncontrolled infections, other autoimmune diseases, pregnancy or lactation. Diagnoses were based on clinical symptoms, serum thyroxine and TRAb, thyroid ultrasound and orbital computed tomography. Ficoll-Paque density gradient centrifugation was used to isolate PBMCs from approximately 10 ml of fresh peripheral blood. Total RNA was extracted with Trizol reagent, and quality was checked on an Agilent 2100 Bioanalyzer. This specimen comes from a study of T cells in Graves' hyperthyroidism and ophthalmopathy (dated by TCRdb to the late 2010s). General notes on the study: Peripheral blood samples were taken at the time of initial diagnosis, prior to any treatment. Prospective prediction of ophthalmopathy was tested in an independent validation cohort consisting of about 20 hyperthyroidism patients and approximately 16 patients who later progressed to ophthalmopathy. Thyroid tissue and blood T-cell repertoires from several Graves' hyperthyroidism patients were also compared in the study. To identify TCR V-J signatures that set the groups apart, the researchers used a discovery cohort of 100 patients, made up of roughly 45 with Graves' ophthalmopathy and around 58 with stable Graves' hyperthyroidism. After blood sampling, hyperthyroidism patients were treated with methimazole at a starting dose of 30 mg daily, and ophthalmopathy patients were treated with high-dose intravenous methylprednisolone. For training and testing, the roughly 100 patients in the discovery cohort were randomly divided in a 7:3 ratio. The paper reports TCR Vbeta CDR3 sequencing of over 130 peripheral blood samples: 43 ophthalmopathy, about 75 hyperthyroidism and roughly 17 progressor patients.

V and J are truncated by 1 base and 0 bases respectively, leaving an intervening sequence of 12 bases. The CDR3 runs 16 amino acids, cysteine and phenylalanine included. Only CDR3 DNA is held: 48 bases, read in frame from base 1. Amplification of TCR beta CDR3 regions was carried out from RNA transcripts. The TCR CDR3 was subjected to a first round of RT-PCR using the HTBI primer set and the Qiagen OneStep RT-PCR kit. A second multiplex PCR round built the libraries, followed by size selection and purification. Sequencing of the libraries was done on an Illumina HiSeq2000 using paired-end 100 bp reads. The authors' analysis ran thus. SOAPnuke was used to process the raw data, removing reads that contained adapters or uncalled bases, had a mean Phred below 15, or lacked an exact match to the constant primer or identifier. COPE v1.2.5 was used to merge the high-quality paired reads, and each unique nucleotide sequence was defined as a clonotype. Clonotypes were aligned to IMGT TRBV, TRBD and TRBJ reference segments using MiTCR v1.1. Only V-J combinations with frequency above 0.0001, covering 99% to 99.2% of repertoires, were analysed. A TCS score was defined as the ratio between F50 (clonal expansion) and ExV (chaos), using BLOSUM62-based TCRdist between CDR3 peptides within each V-J. Welch's t-statistics and random forest reduced around 520 V-J features to 13, which were used in a naive Bayes classifier (R e1071). Thyroid-blood repertoire similarity was quantified with the Morisita-Horn index. TCRdb applied fastp at Q25 and MiXCR to the public reads, then kept only in-frame beta chains. Every entry covers one CDR3 protein and lists the most common genes and DNA from its rows. In this record, the V and J calls reflect TCRdb's handling and not the investigators' own analysis. In this sample the table shows roughly 840,000 distinct CDR3 sequences, 38% of which occur a single time. The ten largest clones add up to approximately 8.7% of the sample.

Beyond this particular receptor, the publication reports: Ophthalmopathy was separated from stable hyperthyroidism by a 13 V-J signature model, with about 86% sensitivity and approximately 81% specificity obtained in cross-validation and 80%/75% obtained in testing. In validation, progression to ophthalmopathy was predicted by the model with 55% to 71% sensitivity and roughly 72% specificity, a median of roughly six months before onset. No statistical method was used to fix the sample size in advance, and group allocation was not hidden from the investigators. Most expanded thyroid clonotypes (frequency above 0.001) were also detected in blood, a finding suggesting that blood repertoires may reflect thyroid immune responses.

The chain is made from TRBV12-3 or TRBV12-4 and TRBJ1-2; the D gene lacks a confident call. The sequenced sample was blood. This clonotype originated in a man aged 18 to 30 with Graves' hyperthyroidism. The CDR3 loop reads CASSLGEGYANYGYTF. The nucleotide sequence is TGTGCCAGCAGTTTAGGTGAAGGCTACGCTAACTATGGCTACACCTTC.